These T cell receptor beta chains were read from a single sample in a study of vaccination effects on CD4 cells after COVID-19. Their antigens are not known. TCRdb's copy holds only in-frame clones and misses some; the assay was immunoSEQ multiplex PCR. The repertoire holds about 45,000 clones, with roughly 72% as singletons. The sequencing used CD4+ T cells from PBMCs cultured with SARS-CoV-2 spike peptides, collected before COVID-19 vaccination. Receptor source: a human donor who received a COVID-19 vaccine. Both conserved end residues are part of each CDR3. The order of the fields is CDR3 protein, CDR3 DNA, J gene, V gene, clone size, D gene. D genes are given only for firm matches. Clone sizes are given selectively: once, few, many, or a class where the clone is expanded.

CASSYQGIEAFF	TGTGCCAGCAGTTACCAGGGGATTGAAGCTTTCTTT	TRBJ1-1	TRBV6-2/TRBV6-3	few	-
CASSVTSGATGELFF	TGTGCCAGCAGCGTGACTAGCGGGGCAACCGGGGAGCTGTTTTTT	TRBJ2-2	TRBV6-5	-	TRBD2
CASSSTGSNQPQHF	TGTGCCAGCAGTTCAACCGGGTCAAATCAGCCCCAGCATTTT	TRBJ1-5	TRBV27	-	-
CASSLLKGTNEQFF	TGTGCCAGCAGCTTGCTGAAGGGGACGAATGAGCAGTTCTTC	TRBJ2-1	TRBV5-8	-	-
CASSPPGNTGELFF	TGTGCCAGCTCACCACCGGGGAACACCGGGGAGCTGTTTTTT	TRBJ2-2	TRBV18	-	-
CASSEGLTQYF	TGTGCCAGCAGTGAAGGATTAACCCAGTACTTC	TRBJ2-5	TRBV2	once	-
CASRPRTVNTGELFF	TGTGCCAGCAGGCCCCGGACAGTGAACACCGGGGAGCTGTTTTTT	TRBJ2-2	TRBV2	few	-
CASSLSGFGGDTQYF	TGCGCCAGCAGCTTGTCAGGGTTCGGTGGAGATACGCAGTATTTT	TRBJ2-3	TRBV5-1	-	-
CASSLVGIEKLFF	TGTGCCAGCAGCTTGGTGGGGATTGAAAAACTGTTTTTT	TRBJ1-4	TRBV5-8	-	-
CASGYYNYGYTF	TGTGCCAGCGGGTACTATAACTATGGCTACACCTTC	TRBJ1-2	TRBV6-2/TRBV6-3	-	-
CASSPSPSGELFF	TGTGCCAGCAGCCCCTCACCCAGCGGGGAGCTGTTTTTT	TRBJ2-2	TRBV7-9	few	-
CASSQDPVRGRPQHF	TGTGCCAGCAGCCAAGATCCTGTGAGGGGAAGGCCCCAGCATTTT	TRBJ1-5	TRBV3-1/TRBV3-2	-	-
CASSPRQGANEKLFF	TGTGCCAGCTCACCGAGGCAGGGGGCGAATGAAAAACTGTTTTTT	TRBJ1-4	TRBV18	-	TRBD1
CASSFSGVEAFF	TGTGCCAGCAGTTTTTCGGGGGTTGAAGCTTTCTTT	TRBJ1-1	TRBV12-3/TRBV12-4	-	-
CATRPGQHTDTQYF	TGTGCCACCAGACCGGGACAGCACACAGATACGCAGTATTTT	TRBJ2-3	TRBV24-1	-	TRBD1
CASSLALLIADTQYF	TGCGCCAGCAGCTTGGCCCTACTTATAGCAGATACGCAGTATTTT	TRBJ2-3	TRBV5-1	-	-
CASSPLEGVETQYF	TGTGCCAGCTCACCGCTAGAGGGCGTAGAGACCCAGTACTTC	TRBJ2-5	TRBV18	-	-
CSASRSGGASSGELFF	TGCAGTGCTAGTAGGAGCGGGGGGGCAAGCAGCGGGGAGCTGTTTTTT	TRBJ2-2	TRBV20-1	-	TRBD2
CASSEAGETQYF	TGTGCCAGCAGTGAAGCCGGGGAGACCCAGTACTTC	TRBJ2-5	TRBV6-1	-	-
CASSPPRGQGALGTEAFF	TGTGCCAGCTCACCACCGAGGGGACAGGGGGCGTTGGGCACTGAAGCTTTCTTT	TRBJ1-1	TRBV18	few	TRBD1
CATSSGDPEAFF	TGTGCCACCAGCAGCGGGGACCCTGAAGCTTTCTTT	TRBJ1-1	TRBV15	once	-
CASRGDSGSPLHF	TGTGCCAGCAGGGGAGATAGTGGTTCACCCCTCCACTTT	TRBJ1-6	TRBV2	-	-
CASSLGEQPQHF	TGTGCCAGCAGTTTGGGGGAACAGCCCCAGCATTTT	TRBJ1-5	TRBV6-6	-	-
CASSPNRGASGANVLTF	TGTGCCAGCAGTCCAAACAGGGGGGCATCCGGGGCCAACGTCCTGACTTTC	TRBJ2-6	TRBV28	-	TRBD1
CASSWTGLSNQPQHF	TGTGCCAGCAGCTGGACAGGCCTCAGCAATCAGCCCCAGCATTTT	TRBJ1-5	TRBV6-5	-	TRBD1
CASSLAQSGAYGYTF	TGTGCCAGCAGCTTAGCGCAGTCGGGGGCCTATGGCTACACCTTC	TRBJ1-2	TRBV7-2	-	-
CASSQQPRHRMNTEAFF	TGTGCCAGCAGTCAGCAGCCGAGGCACCGCATGAACACTGAAGCTTTCTTT	TRBJ1-1	TRBV6-6	medium-sized	-
CASRGRRELFF	TGTGCCAGCAGGGGGAGAAGGGAGCTGTTTTTT	TRBJ2-2	TRBV6-5	-	-
CASSVSRGNQPQHF	TGTGCCAGCAGTGTAAGCAGGGGTAATCAGCCCCAGCATTTT	TRBJ1-5	TRBV2	medium-sized	-
CASSPPSVGGTEAFF	TGTGCCAGCAGCCCCCCCTCAGTAGGTGGGACTGAAGCTTTCTTT	TRBJ1-1	TRBV3-1/TRBV3-2	-	-
CASSRNAGGEFEQFF	TGCGCCAGCAGCCGAAATGCGGGGGGGGAGTTTGAGCAGTTCTTC	TRBJ2-1	TRBV5-1	-	TRBD2
CASSVGQLFSGNTIYF	TGTGCCAGCAGCGTAGGACAGCTATTTTCTGGAAACACCATATATTTT	TRBJ1-3	TRBV9	-	-
CASSESRASGGRGTGELFF	TGTGCCAGCAGTGAATCTAGGGCTAGCGGGGGGCGAGGCACCGGGGAGCTGTTTTTT	TRBJ2-2	TRBV6-1	-	TRBD2
CASSLGRSTDTQYF	TGTGCCAGCAGCTTAGGTCGCTCCACAGATACGCAGTATTTT	TRBJ2-3	TRBV7-3	-	-
CASRLRQGNSPLHF	TGTGCCAGCAGACTTCGACAGGGTAATTCACCCCTCCACTTT	TRBJ1-6	TRBV6-6	-	TRBD1
CASSPGPGQITDTQYF	TGCGCCAGCAGCCCGGGACCGGGACAGATCACAGATACGCAGTATTTT	TRBJ2-3	TRBV5-1	-	TRBD1
CASSRRVETQYF	TGTGCCAGCAGCCGCCGAGTAGAGACCCAGTACTTC	TRBJ2-5	TRBV7-2	-	-
CASSSDRVYEQFF	TGTGCCAGCAGCTCCGACAGGGTTTATGAGCAGTTCTTC	TRBJ2-1	TRBV7-2	-	TRBD1
CASSLGATGQGAQYF	TGTGCCAGCAGCTTAGGGGCCACCGGCCAAGGGGCCCAGTACTTC	TRBJ2-5	TRBV7-2	-	-
CASSLTGNTEAFF	TGTGCCAGCAGCCTGACAGGGAACACTGAAGCTTTCTTT	TRBJ1-1	TRBV3-1/TRBV3-2	-	-
CASSGDRGGNTIYF	TGTGCCAGCAGTGGAGACAGGGGTGGAAACACCATATATTTT	TRBJ1-3	TRBV2	-	TRBD1
CAWSVGGSSNVLTF	TGTGCCTGGAGTGTGGGGGGGAGCTCCAACGTCCTGACTTTC	TRBJ2-6	TRBV30	-	TRBD2
CASSSLGTVRTDTQYF	TGTGCCAGCAGCTCCCTGGGCACCGTGAGGACAGATACGCAGTATTTT	TRBJ2-3	TRBV7-3	-	-